Following are 22 T cell receptor beta chains from one sample sequenced in a study of blood T cell repertoires in COVID-19. The repertoire was sequenced with immunoSEQ multiplex PCR; TCRdb's copy has only in-frame clones and lacks some. The sample has about 270,000 clones, approximately 90% seen once; the top ten hold 2.8%. The sample taken for sequencing was PBMCs or T cells enriched from blood (not recorded which). Every receptor here comes from a man between 35 and 55 years old who had been exposed to COVID-19.

The J gene is TRBJ2-6, the V gene TRBV27; no definite D call. The V gene lost 5 bases and the J gene lost 1 base, with 3 bases spanning the gap. CDR3 size: 13 residues. The germline gives CDR1 MNHEY, CDR2 SMNVEV (reference sequence). CDR3 DNA sequence: TGTGCCAGCAGTCGTTCTGGGGCCAACGTCCTGACTTTC. This encodes CASSRSGANVLTF.

The V and J genes are TRBV18 and TRBJ1-5; perhaps TRBD1 as D (5 bases). This CDR3 contains 14 residues. V was clipped by 3 bases and J by 7 bases, with 13 bases between them. Germline CDR1 and CDR2: KGHSH and LQKENI. The CDR3 DNA is TGTGCCAGCTCACCGGACGGGGGAAAACAGCCCCAGCATTTT. Its protein product is CASSPDGGKQPQHF. The full variable domain, rest sourced from reference TRBV18 and TRBJ1-5, is NAGVMQNPRHLVRRRGQEARLRCSPMKGHSHVYWYRQLPEEGLKFMVYLQKENIIDESGMPKERFSAEFPKEGPSILRIQQVVRGDSAAYFCASSPDGGKQPQHFGDGTRLSIL.

The V and J genes are TRBV5-5 and TRBJ2-3; no clear D. V was pared by 0 bases and J by 2 bases, with 7 bases between. Germline assignment: CDR1 SGHKS and CDR2 YYEKEE (reference sequence). The CDR3 contains 14 residues. The DNA of the CDR3 is TGTGCCAGCAGCTTGGTTCTTAACACAGATACGCAGTATTTT. It encodes CASSLVLNTDTQYF.

The rearrangement links TRBV15 to TRBJ2-1; TRBD2 aligns across 13 bases. The CDR3 runs to 16 residues. CDR1 LNHNV and CDR2 YYDKDF come from the germline V gene (reference sequence). The V segment lost 3 bases and the J segment 4 bases; nucleotides outside the gene matches: 3. DNA for the CDR3: TGTGCCACCAGCAGGGGACTAGCGGGAAAATACAATGAGCAGTTCTTC. Amino acid sequence: CATSRGLAGKYNEQFF.

J is TRBJ1-2 and V is TRBV19; tentative D call: TRBD1 (5 bases). Germline V CDR1 and CDR2: LNHDA, SQIVND (reference sequence). This CDR3 is 16 amino acids long. V lost 4 bases to trimming and J lost 1 base, with 16 bases between them. CDR3 residues: CASSTLAGNDNYGYTF. CDR3 coding DNA: TGTGCCAGTAGTACGTTAGCAGGGAACGATAACTATGGCTACACCTTC.

CDR3 DNA sequence: TGTGCCAGCAGTCCGGGTCAAGGTGGAGTACTCGCTAATGAAAAACTGTTTTTT. Protein sequence: CASSPGQGGVLANEKLFF. The chain combines TRBV27 with TRBJ1-4; D uncertain. Germline CDR1 and CDR2: MNHEY and SMNVEV (reference sequence). Trimming shortened V by 5 bases and J by 3 bases, and 22 bases separated the two germline ends. The CDR3 extends over 18 amino acids.

The chain carries TRBV6-2 or TRBV6-3 and TRBJ2-1; 10 bases agree with TRBD2. CDR3 length equals 14 residues. The J segment lost 7 bases and the V segment lost 6 bases, leaving 6 bases of the junction unmatched. CDR1 and CDR2 (germline): MNHEY, SVGEGT. CDR3 sequence: CASSLAGEPNEQFF. Here the CDR3 DNA reads TGTGCCAGCAGCCTAGCGGGAGAACCGAATGAGCAGTTCTTC.

The V call is TRBV7-2, the J call TRBJ2-3; D may be TRBD2 (6 bases). Germline V gives CDR1 SGHTA, CDR2 FQGNSA. V lost 3 bases, J lost 0 bases, and 13 bases lay in between. There are 16 residues in the CDR3. The CDR3 nucleotides read TGTGCCAGCAGCTTGTTGTGGGACTCAAGCACAGATACGCAGTATTTT. Residues: CASSLLWDSSTDTQYF.

This chain connects TRBV29-1 to TRBJ2-5; 10 nucleotides align to TRBD1. CDR1 is SQVTM and CDR2 is ANQGSEA in the germline V gene. V was pared by 8 bases and J by 1 base, with 7 bases of the junction left unmatched. The CDR3 spans 14 residues. The CDR3 nucleotides are TGCAGCATATGGACAGGGGGAACCCAAGAGACCCAGTACTTC. Its translation is CSIWTGGTQETQYF.

The chain carries TRBV15 and TRBJ2-3, with 10 positions matching TRBD1. J was trimmed by 7 bases and V by 3 bases; bases with no gene match: 10. This CDR3 is 16 amino acids long. Germline V gives CDR1 LNHNV, CDR2 YYDKDF (reference sequence). The CDR3 DNA reads TGTGCCACCAGCAGCCGGGACAGGGGCACCCCGTATACGCAGTATTTT. Residues: CATSSRDRGTPYTQYF.

As DNA, the CDR3 is TGTGCCAGCTGTCTTCGGGGACTAGCGGATACAGATACGCAGTATTTT. The encoded protein is CASCLRGLADTDTQYF. The chain employs TRBV28 and TRBJ2-3; 11 nucleotides line up with TRBD2. Trimming at V came to 8 bases and at J to 3 bases, leaving 10 bases not matched to a gene. CDR3 length equals 16 residues. The germline V gene encodes CDR1 MDHEN and CDR2 SYDVKM.

The chain carries TRBV5-8 and TRBJ1-6; D is uncertain. This CDR3 comprises 13 residues. The V end lost 4 bases, the J end lost 15 bases, and 17 bases lay between the germline ends. Germline assignment: CDR1 SGHTS and CDR2 YDEGEE. DNA for the CDR3: TGTGCCAGCAGCCCTAGAAATCGCCGGGTCCTCCACTTT. Translating it yields CASSPRNRRVLHF.

This clone showed up just a few times. This chain links TRBV12-5 with TRBJ1-6; 9 bases are shared with TRBD1. The CDR3 contains 16 residues. V lost 1 base, J lost 10 bases, and 8 bases stayed unmatched. Germline loops: CDR1 LGHNT, CDR2 FRNRAP. The DNA for the CDR3 is TGTGCTAGTGGTTTGGCAAAAGGGACAGGGAACTCACCCCTCCACTTT. Protein sequence: CASGLAKGTGNSPLHF.

The table lists this clone with a few counts. The CDR3, as DNA: TGTGCCAGCAGCTTAGCGGAAAAGCGCATTTACAATGAGCAGTTCTTC. Translation: CASSLAEKRIYNEQFF. The J gene is TRBJ2-1, the V gene TRBV7-2; D uncertain. Germline CDR1 reads SGHTA; CDR2 reads FQGNSA. The CDR3 consists of 16 residues. Trimming took off 0 bases at V and 4 bases at J, with 13 bases between the two ends.

The chain is built from TRBV19 and TRBJ1-2; TRBD1 agrees at 8 bases. The CDR3 is 15 residues long. The V gene end was trimmed by 1 base and the J gene end by 4 bases; junction bases not matched to a gene: 5. CDR1 is LNHDA and CDR2 is SQIVND in the germline V gene (reference sequence). The DNA of the CDR3 is TGTGCCAGTAGTATAGCAGGGGGCGATGGCTATGGCTACACCTTC. This encodes CASSIAGGDGYGYTF.

This chain links TRBV9 with TRBJ2-7, with TRBD2 identical over 14 bases. Trimming took 4 bases from V and 5 from J; bases not matched to a gene: 5. This CDR3 is 15 amino acids long. Germline CDR1 and CDR2: SGDLS and YYNGEE. CDR3 amino acids: CASSQGTSGRHEQYF. The CDR3 DNA reads TGTGCCAGCAGCCAGGGGACTAGCGGGAGACACGAGCAGTACTTC.

The chain has TRBV28 and TRBJ1-3, with D possibly being TRBD1 (6 bases). This CDR3 comprises 18 residues. V lost 7 bases to trimming and J lost 1 base, with 23 bases between them. The germline V gene has CDR1 MDHEN and CDR2 SYDVKM. CDR3 in amino acids: CASNNIGTSTRSGNTIYF. For the CDR3, the DNA is TGTGCCAGCAATAATATCGGGACATCCACCCGATCTGGAAACACCATATATTTT. Full variable domain (remainder filled in from reference TRBV28 and TRBJ1-3): DVKVTQSSRYLVKRTGEKVFLECVQDMDHENMFWYRQDPGLGLRLIYFSYDVKMKEKGDIPEGYSVSREKKERFSLILESASTNQTSMYLCASNNIGTSTRSGNTIYFGEGSWLTVV.

The chain is built from TRBV9 and TRBJ1-2; a weak D match, TRBD1 (5 bases). This CDR3 comprises 15 residues. The germline V gene has CDR1 SGDLS and CDR2 YYNGEE. V was pared by 3 bases and J by 2 bases, with 14 bases between. Here the CDR3 reads CASSAQGRTNYGYTF. The CDR3 DNA reads as TGTGCCAGCAGCGCCCAGGGCAGGACCAACTATGGCTACACCTTC.

The chain carries TRBV5-6 and TRBJ2-5; D is perhaps TRBD1 (5 bases). The CDR3 runs 13 residues. Germline assignment: CDR1 SGHDT and CDR2 YYEEEE. V was pared by 6 bases and J by 1 base, with 10 bases between. This CDR3 reads CASTPGLQETQYF. The CDR3 DNA follows: TGTGCCAGCACCCCAGGGCTCCAAGAGACCCAGTACTTC.

This chain joins TRBV7-8 and TRBJ2-6, with D hard to call. The CDR3 length is 15 residues. Between the trimmed V and J ends, which lost 2 bases and 0 bases, there was a span of 5 bases. From germline, CDR1 is SGHVS and CDR2 FQNEAQ. CDR3 sequence: CASSLQVSGANVLTF. In DNA form, the CDR3 reads TGTGCCAGCAGCTTACAGGTCTCTGGGGCCAACGTCCTGACTTTC.

CDR3 coding DNA: TGTGCCAGTAGTTACGCCCGACGGACAGGGAGAGAAGATGGCAATCAGCCCCAGCATTTT. Protein: CASSYARRTGREDGNQPQHF. The chain has TRBV19 and TRBJ1-5, with 8 bases identical to TRBD1. From germline, CDR1 is LNHDA and CDR2 SQIVND (reference sequence). CDR3 length: 20 residues. V was clipped by 5 bases and J by 2 bases; unmatched bases: 20.

This clone showed up just once. This sequence joins TRBV5-1 and TRBJ1-1; a weak D match, TRBD1 (6 bases). Trimming took off 4 bases at V and 3 bases at J, with 10 bases between the two ends. The CDR3 is 13 residues long. Germline V gene data show CDR1 as SGHRS and CDR2 as YFSETQ. The CDR3 region is CASSPQGYTEAFF. CDR3 nucleotides: TGCGCCAGCAGCCCTCAGGGGTACACTGAAGCTTTCTTT.